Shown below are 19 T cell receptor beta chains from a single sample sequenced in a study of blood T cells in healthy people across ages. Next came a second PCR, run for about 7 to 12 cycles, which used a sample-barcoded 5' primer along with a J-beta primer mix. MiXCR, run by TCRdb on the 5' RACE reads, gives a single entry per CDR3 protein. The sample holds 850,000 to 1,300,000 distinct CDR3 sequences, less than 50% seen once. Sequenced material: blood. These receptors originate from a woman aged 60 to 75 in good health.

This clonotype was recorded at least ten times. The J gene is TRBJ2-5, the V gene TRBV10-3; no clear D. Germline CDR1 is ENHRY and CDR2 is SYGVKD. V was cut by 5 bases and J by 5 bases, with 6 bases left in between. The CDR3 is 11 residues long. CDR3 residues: CAISIGETQYF. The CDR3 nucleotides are TGTGCCATCAGTATCGGCGAGACCCAGTACTTC.

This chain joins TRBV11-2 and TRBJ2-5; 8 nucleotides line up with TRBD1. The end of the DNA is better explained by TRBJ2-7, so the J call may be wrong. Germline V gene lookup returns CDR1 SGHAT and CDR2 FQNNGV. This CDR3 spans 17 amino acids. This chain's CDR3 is CASSLDSGQGGRHEQYF. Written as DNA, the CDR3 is TGTGCCAGCAGCTTAGACTCCGGACAGGGCGGCCGCCACGAGCAGTACTTC.

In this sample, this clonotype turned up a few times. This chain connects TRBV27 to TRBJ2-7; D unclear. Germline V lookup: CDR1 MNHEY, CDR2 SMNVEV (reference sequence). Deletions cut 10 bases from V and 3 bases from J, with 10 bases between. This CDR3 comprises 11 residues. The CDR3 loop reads CATKYFYEQYF. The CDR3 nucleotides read TGTGCCACCAAATACTTCTACGAGCAGTACTTC.

In DNA form, the CDR3 reads TGTGCCAGCAGTTACGACAGCACCGGGGAGCTGTTTTTT. It is translated as CASSYDSTGELFF. This rearrangement joins TRBV28 to TRBJ2-2, with D possibly being TRBD1 (5 bases). Germline values: CDR1 MDHEN, CDR2 SYDVKM. The CDR3 is made up of 13 amino acids. Trimming pared 4 bases from V and 4 bases from J, leaving 7 bases between.

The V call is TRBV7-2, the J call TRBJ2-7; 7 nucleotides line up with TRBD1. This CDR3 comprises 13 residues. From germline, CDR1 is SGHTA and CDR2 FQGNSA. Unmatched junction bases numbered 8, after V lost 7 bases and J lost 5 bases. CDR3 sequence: CASTDRDGDEQYF. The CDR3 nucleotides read TGTGCCAGCACCGACAGGGATGGCGACGAGCAGTACTTC.

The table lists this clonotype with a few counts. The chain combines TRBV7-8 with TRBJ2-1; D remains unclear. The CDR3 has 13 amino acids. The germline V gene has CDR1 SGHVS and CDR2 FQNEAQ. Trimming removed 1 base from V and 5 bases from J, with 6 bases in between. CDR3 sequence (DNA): TGTGCCAGCAGCTTAGGTTTCGACAATGAGCAGTTCTTC. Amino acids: CASSLGFDNEQFF.

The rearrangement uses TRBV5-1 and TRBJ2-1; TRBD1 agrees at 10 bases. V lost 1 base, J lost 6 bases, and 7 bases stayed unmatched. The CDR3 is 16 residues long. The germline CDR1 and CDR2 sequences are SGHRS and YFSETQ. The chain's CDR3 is CASSLYRTGGSNEQFF. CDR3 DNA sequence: TGCGCCAGCAGCTTGTATCGGACAGGGGGAAGCAATGAGCAGTTCTTC.

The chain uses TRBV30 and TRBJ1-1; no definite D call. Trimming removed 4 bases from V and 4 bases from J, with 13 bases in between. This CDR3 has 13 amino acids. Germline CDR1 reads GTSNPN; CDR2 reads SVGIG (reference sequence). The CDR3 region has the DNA TGTGCCTGGACGGTGGGGTCGGTCACTGAAGCTTTCTTT. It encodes CAWTVGSVTEAFF.

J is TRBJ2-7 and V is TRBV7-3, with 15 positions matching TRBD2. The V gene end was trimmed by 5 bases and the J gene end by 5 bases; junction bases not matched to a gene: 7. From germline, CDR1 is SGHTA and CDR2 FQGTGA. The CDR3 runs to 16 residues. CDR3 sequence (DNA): TGTGCCAGCAGCCCTACGGGACTAGCGGGAGGTCACGAGCAGTACTTC. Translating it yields CASSPTGLAGGHEQYF.

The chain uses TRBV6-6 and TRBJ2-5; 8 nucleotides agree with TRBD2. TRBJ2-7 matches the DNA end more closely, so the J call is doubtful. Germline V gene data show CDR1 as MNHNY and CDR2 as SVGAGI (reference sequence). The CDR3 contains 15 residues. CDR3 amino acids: CASKVTGLVRYEQYF. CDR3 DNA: TGTGCCAGCAAGGTGACGGGACTAGTAAGGTACGAGCAGTACTTC.

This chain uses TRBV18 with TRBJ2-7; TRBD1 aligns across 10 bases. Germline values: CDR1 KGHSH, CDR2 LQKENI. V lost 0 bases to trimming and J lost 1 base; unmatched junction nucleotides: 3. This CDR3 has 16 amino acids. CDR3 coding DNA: TGTGCCAGCTCACCACCGAAGGGACAGGGGTCCTACGAGCAGTACTTC. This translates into CASSPPKGQGSYEQYF.

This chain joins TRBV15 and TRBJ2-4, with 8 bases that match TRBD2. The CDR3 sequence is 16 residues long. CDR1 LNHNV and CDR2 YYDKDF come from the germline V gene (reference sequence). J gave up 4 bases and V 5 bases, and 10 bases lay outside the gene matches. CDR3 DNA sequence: TGTGCCACCAGCGCCCGAGCTAGCGGGCCAAAAAACATTCAGTACTTC. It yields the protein CATSARASGPKNIQYF.

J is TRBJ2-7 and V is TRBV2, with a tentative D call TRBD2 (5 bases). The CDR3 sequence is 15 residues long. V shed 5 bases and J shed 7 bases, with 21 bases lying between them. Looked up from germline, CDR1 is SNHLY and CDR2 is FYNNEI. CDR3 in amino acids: CASSQLSAPTNEQYF. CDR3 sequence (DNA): TGTGCCAGCAGTCAACTTAGCGCCCCCACGAATGAGCAGTACTTC.

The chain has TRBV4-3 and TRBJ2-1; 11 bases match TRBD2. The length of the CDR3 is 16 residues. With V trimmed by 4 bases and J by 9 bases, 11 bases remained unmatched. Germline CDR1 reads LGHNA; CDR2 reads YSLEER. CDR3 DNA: TGCGCCAGCAGCCCCTGGGCCGGGACTAGCGGAAGTGAGCAGTTCTTC. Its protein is CASSPWAGTSGSEQFF.

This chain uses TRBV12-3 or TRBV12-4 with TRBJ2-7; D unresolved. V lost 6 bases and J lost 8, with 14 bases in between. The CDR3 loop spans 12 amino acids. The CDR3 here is CASSPRHTKQYF. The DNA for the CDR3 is TGTGCCAGCAGCCCGAGACATACCAAGCAGTACTTC.

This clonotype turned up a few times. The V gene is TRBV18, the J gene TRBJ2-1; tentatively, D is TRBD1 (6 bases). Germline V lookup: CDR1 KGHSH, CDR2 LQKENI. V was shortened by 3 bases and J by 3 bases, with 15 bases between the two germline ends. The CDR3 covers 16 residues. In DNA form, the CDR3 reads TGTGCCAGCTCACCCTTACAGGGCGCCATCTACAATGAGCAGTTCTTC. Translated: CASSPLQGAIYNEQFF.

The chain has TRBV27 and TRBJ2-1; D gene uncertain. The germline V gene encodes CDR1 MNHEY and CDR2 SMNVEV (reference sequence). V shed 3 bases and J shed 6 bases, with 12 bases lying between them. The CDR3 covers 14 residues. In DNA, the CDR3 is TGTGCCAGCAGTTTTGGATGGGAAAGCAATGAGCAGTTCTTC. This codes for CASSFGWESNEQFF.

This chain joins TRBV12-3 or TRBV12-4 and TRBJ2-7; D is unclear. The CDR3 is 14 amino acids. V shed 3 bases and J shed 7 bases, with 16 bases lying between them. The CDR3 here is CASSFVSPYNEQYF. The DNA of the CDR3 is TGTGCCAGCAGTTTTGTTAGCCCTTACAATGAGCAGTACTTC.

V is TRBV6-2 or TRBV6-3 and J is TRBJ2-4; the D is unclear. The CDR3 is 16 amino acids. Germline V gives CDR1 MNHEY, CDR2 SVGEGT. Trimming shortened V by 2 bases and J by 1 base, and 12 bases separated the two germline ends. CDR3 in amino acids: CASSYVARRAKNIQYF. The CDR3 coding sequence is TGTGCCAGCAGTTACGTGGCCCGGCGGGCCAAAAACATTCAGTACTTC.